What follows are 21 T cell receptor beta chains derived from one specimen sequenced in a study of shared T cell receptors in the human thymus. TCRdb keeps only in-frame clones here, not all; method: immunoSEQ multiplex PCR. The sample contains 600,000 to 900,000 clones, 70% to 90% of which appear only once. These same data were also listed under a study on human thymus T cells.

The material sequenced was thymocytes. These receptors were taken from a girl less than two years old with a congenital heart defect.

The genes are TRBV2 and TRBJ2-3, with unresolved D. Trimming took off 5 bases at V and 6 bases at J, with 9 bases between the two ends. Germline values: CDR1 SNHLY, CDR2 FYNNEI. The CDR3 runs to 12 residues. The CDR3 here is CASSKIVDTQYF. CDR3 nucleotide sequence: TGTGCCAGCAGTAAAATAGTGGATACGCAGTATTTT.

The V and J genes are TRBV7-3 and TRBJ2-2, with a weak D call TRBD1 (8 bases). The CDR3 is made up of 15 amino acids. Germline V gene lookup returns CDR1 SGHTA and CDR2 FQGTGA. The V gene lost 5 bases and the J gene lost 6 bases, with 16 bases spanning the gap. CDR3 sequence (DNA): TGTGCCAGCAGCCCCAGGACAGGGAGGGCCGGGGAGCTGTTTTTT. This gives the protein CASSPRTGRAGELFF.

This clone appeared a single time. CDR3 amino acids: CASSPVVLIVTEAFF. DNA for the CDR3: TGTGCCAGCAGTCCAGTGGTACTAATTGTAACTGAAGCTTTCTTT. The rearrangement links TRBV2 to TRBJ1-1; D is ambiguous. Trimming pared 5 bases from V and 5 bases from J, leaving 18 bases between. The germline gives CDR1 SNHLY, CDR2 FYNNEI. The CDR3 loop spans 15 amino acids.

The chain is built from TRBV4-1 and TRBJ2-1; TRBD2 matches at 9 bases. After removal of 1 base from V and 4 bases from J, the junction contained 11 bases not matched to a gene. CDR1 MGHRA and CDR2 YSYEKL come from the germline V gene. The CDR3 runs 18 residues. The CDR3 region is CASSQGVKSGGLYNEQFF. CDR3 coding DNA: TGCGCCAGCAGCCAAGGGGTCAAGAGCGGGGGGCTATACAATGAGCAGTTCTTC.

V usage is TRBV11-1 and J usage is TRBJ2-2, with D tentatively TRBD2 (6 bases). This CDR3 is built from 14 residues. Trimming took 3 bases from V and 2 from J, leaving 7 bases between them. Looked up from germline, CDR1 is SGHAT and CDR2 is FQDESV (reference sequence). Written as DNA, the CDR3 is TGTGCCAGCAGCTTCGGGAGTAACACCGGGGAGCTGTTTTTT. Translated: CASSFGSNTGELFF.

The V call is TRBV19, the J call TRBJ2-7; D remains unclear. Trimming pared 1 base from V and 0 bases from J, leaving 7 bases between. There are 14 residues in the CDR3. From germline, CDR1 is LNHDA and CDR2 SQIVND (reference sequence). CDR3 sequence: CASSIGPSSYEQYF. CDR3 sequence (DNA): TGTGCCAGTAGTATAGGGCCAAGCTCCTACGAGCAGTACTTC.

This clone occurred a few times. The V call is TRBV5-1, the J call TRBJ2-5; a weak D match, TRBD1 (6 bases). This CDR3 region has 16 residues. The germline CDR1 and CDR2 sequences are SGHRS and YFSETQ. V was shortened by 1 base and J by 0 bases, with 13 bases between the two germline ends. The DNA for the CDR3 is TGCGCCAGCAGCTTGTACAGGGAACCTTACCAAGAGACCCAGTACTTC. Translated, it gives CASSLYREPYQETQYF. The full variable domain, completed using reference TRBV5-1 and TRBJ2-5, is KAGVTQTPRYLIKTRGQQVTLSCSPISGHRSVSWYQQTPGQGLQFLFEYFSETQRNKGNFPGRFSGRQFSNSRSEMNVSTLELGDSALYLCASSLYREPYQETQYFGPGTRLLVL.

V and J are TRBV6-4 and TRBJ2-1, with TRBD1 identical over 8 bases. Germline assignment: CDR1 MRHNA and CDR2 SNTAGT. Trimming removed 6 bases from V and 5 bases from J; junction bases left unmatched: 3. This CDR3 comprises 13 residues. This CDR3 is CASSRGPDNEQFF. DNA of the CDR3: TGTGCCAGCAGCAGGGGGCCTGACAATGAGCAGTTCTTC.

The V and J genes are TRBV6-6 and TRBJ1-6; TRBD1 matches 8 bases. CDR3 length: 14 residues. Germline V CDR1 and CDR2: MNHNY, SVGAGI (reference sequence). After removal of 2 bases from V and 9 bases from J, the junction contained 3 bases not matched to a gene. Here the CDR3 DNA reads TGTGCCAGCAGTTACCCGGACAGGGCTTCACCCCTCCACTTT. Protein sequence: CASSYPDRASPLHF.

The chain recombines TRBV4-3 with TRBJ1-2; TRBD1 matches 7 bases. Germline V gene lookup returns CDR1 LGHNA and CDR2 YSLEER. The CDR3 runs 16 residues. V dropped 0 bases and J dropped 9; count of bases not matched to a gene: 13. The CDR3 DNA follows: TGCGCCAGCAGCCAAGATTATCGGGACAGATGCCTTCGCTACACCTTC. Translated, it gives CASSQDYRDRCLRYTF.

This clone has a handful of counts. V usage is TRBV14 and J usage is TRBJ1-1, with 8 bases lining up with TRBD1. This CDR3 is 15 amino acids long. V lost 1 base to trimming and J lost 11 bases; unmatched junction nucleotides: 12. Germline V gives CDR1 SGHDN, CDR2 FVKESK. CDR3 sequence: CASSQGQGTNGSAFF. The CDR3 region has the DNA TGTGCCAGCAGCCAAGGACAGGGGACTAACGGGTCCGCTTTCTTT. The full variable domain, in which reference TRBV14 and TRBJ1-1 provide the parts outside the CDR3, is EAGVTQFPSHSVIEKGQTVTLRCDPISGHDNLYWYRRVMGKEIKFLLHFVKESKQDESGMPNNRFLAERTGGTYSTLKVQPAELEDSGVYFCASSQGQGTNGSAFFGQGTRLTVV.

This chain links TRBV25-1 with TRBJ2-3; D is unclear. Germline V gives CDR1 MGHDK, CDR2 SYGVNS. CDR3 length: 17 amino acids. V gave up 2 bases and J gave up 0 bases, with 15 bases separating them. The CDR3 protein is CASSEPRPGASTDTQYF. DNA of the CDR3: TGTGCCAGCAGTGAACCACGACCGGGTGCTAGCACAGATACGCAGTATTTT.

Remarks on this clone: The sample carries other DNA sequences with the same CDR3. The chain is built from TRBV28 and TRBJ1-1, with TRBD1 as a possible D gene (6 bases). The CDR3 loop spans 12 amino acids. CDR1 and CDR2 (germline): MDHEN, SYDVKM. Trimming took 4 bases from V and 5 from J, leaving 8 bases between them. In DNA form, the CDR3 reads TGTGCCAGCAGTTCTAGGGGGACTGAAGCTTTCTTT. Translating gives CASSSRGTEAFF.

This chain links TRBV6-1 with TRBJ2-5, with TRBD1 matching 8 bases. This CDR3 contains 16 residues. The germline CDR1 and CDR2 sequences are MNHNS and SASEGT. V shed 1 base and J 3 bases; nucleotides not matched to a gene: 7. CDR3 DNA sequence: TGTGCCAGCAGTGAAGAAAAAAAGACAGGGGAAGAGACCCAGTACTTC. Its protein is CASSEEKKTGEETQYF.

The V gene is TRBV21-1, the J gene TRBJ1-2; the table assigns TRBD1, which was not confirmed against the DNA. TRBV21-1 is labeled a pseudogene. The CDR3 runs to 17 residues. The DNA of the CDR3 is TGTGCCAGCAGCAAGATTGTGAGGGGGCCGTGGGACTATGGCTACACCTTC. It codes for CASSKIVRGPWDYGYTF.

The chain joins TRBV27 to TRBJ1-5; 9 nucleotides agree with TRBD1. CDR3 length equals 15 residues. Trimming removed 4 bases from V and 1 base from J; junction bases left unmatched: 2. Per germline, CDR1 MNHEY and CDR2 SMNVEV (reference sequence). CDR3 region: CASSSDRGSNQPQHF. In nucleotides, the CDR3 is TGTGCCAGCAGTTCGGACAGGGGAAGCAATCAGCCCCAGCATTTT.

The chain employs TRBV5-1 and TRBJ2-2; no firm D call. The CDR3 has 17 residues. Germline CDR1 is SGHRS and CDR2 is YFSETQ. Deletions cut 0 bases from V and 0 bases from J, with 12 bases between. Here the CDR3 reads CASSLAVTNPNTGELFF. In nucleotides, the CDR3 is TGCGCCAGCAGCTTGGCCGTTACAAATCCGAACACCGGGGAGCTGTTTTTT. The full variable domain, rest sourced from reference TRBV5-1 and TRBJ2-2, is KAGVTQTPRYLIKTRGQQVTLSCSPISGHRSVSWYQQTPGQGLQFLFEYFSETQRNKGNFPGRFSGRQFSNSRSEMNVSTLELGDSALYLCASSLAVTNPNTGELFFGEGSRLTVL.

This chain joins TRBV7-6 and TRBJ2-2; D gene ambiguous. Germline CDR1 SGHVS, CDR2 FNYEAQ. The CDR3 loop spans 13 amino acids. Trimming removed 1 base at V and 4 bases at J, with 4 bases between. CDR3 in amino acids: CASSLGSTGELFF. Here the CDR3 DNA reads TGTGCCAGCAGCTTAGGCAGCACCGGGGAGCTGTTTTTT.

This clone appeared a single time. This chain joins TRBV7-8 and TRBJ2-1; D call uncertain. The CDR3 is 11 residues long. Germline assignment: CDR1 SGHVS and CDR2 FQNEAQ. The germline V and J ends were trimmed by 1 base and 9 bases, with 4 bases remaining between them. The CDR3 here is CASSLGSEQFF. The CDR3 DNA reads TGTGCCAGCAGCTTAGGGAGTGAGCAGTTCTTC.

This clone has just one count. This chain joins TRBV6-5 and TRBJ1-5; D is ambiguous. This CDR3 region has 14 residues. Germline CDR1 reads MNHEY; CDR2 reads SVGAGI. Trimming pared 2 bases from V and 3 bases from J, leaving 8 bases between. The CDR3 protein is CASSYNTVNQPQHF. Written as DNA, the CDR3 is TGTGCCAGCAGTTACAACACCGTCAATCAGCCCCAGCATTTT.

In its sample, this clone was seen a few times. The V call is TRBV27, the J call TRBJ2-7; TRBD1 agrees at 7 bases. The CDR3 length is 13 residues. Per the germline V gene, CDR1 is MNHEY and CDR2 is SMNVEV (reference sequence). V gave up 4 bases and J gave up 3 bases; unmatched junction bases: 3. CDR3 amino acids: CASSSAGGYEQYF. CDR3 nucleotide sequence: TGTGCCAGCAGTTCGGCAGGGGGCTACGAGCAGTACTTC.